These T cell receptor beta chains were read from a single sample in a study of shared clonotypes between healthy human individuals. TCRdb's copy holds only in-frame clones and misses some; the assay was immunoSEQ multiplex PCR. The sample comprises about half a million clones, more than 65% of which are singletons, and about an eighth rests with the top ten. Sequenced material: PBMCs. The receptors come from a woman aged 40 to 55 in good health. Some clones in this sample may be carry-over from other donors' samples. The CDR3 runs from the conserved cysteine through the conserved F or W. D genes are given only for firm matches. Not all rows give a size; the values are once, few, many and, for expanded clones, a class.

v_gene	abundance	d_gene	j_gene	CDR3nt	CDR3aa
TRBV4-1	NA	NA	TRBJ2-3	TGCGCCAGCAGCCAAGAAGGGGTAGATACGCAGTATTTT	CASSQEGVDTQYF
TRBV2	NA	TRBD2	TRBJ2-7	TGTGCCAGCACCCACCCCCAGGGGAGCGGGAGTGGAGAGCAGTACTTC	CASTHPQGSGSGEQYF
TRBV5-1	NA	NA	TRBJ2-1	TGCGCCAGCAGCTTGGTGTCGGGATACTCCTACAATGAGCAGTTCTTC	CASSLVSGYSYNEQFF
TRBV13	NA	NA	TRBJ2-7	TGTGCCAGCAGCTTCTGGAGCTCCTACGAGCAGTACTTC	CASSFWSSYEQYF
TRBV10-2	once	TRBD2	TRBJ2-2	TGCGCCAGCAAGGCCGGGACTAGTCAACCAGACACCGGGGAGCTGTTTTTT	CASKAGTSQPDTGELFF
TRBV13	NA	NA	TRBJ1-2	TGTGCCAGCAGCTTGCAGGGGAGAGATGGCTACACCTTC	CASSLQGRDGYTF
TRBV28	once	NA	TRBJ1-5	TGTGCCAGCAGTCCGAATTTATCGGGCGAGAATCAGCCCCAGCATTTT	CASSPNLSGENQPQHF
TRBV29-1	once	TRBD2	TRBJ2-7	TGCAGCGTTTCGGCGGGAGCGGCCTACGAGCAGTACTTC	CSVSAGAAYEQYF
TRBV27	NA	NA	TRBJ2-7	TGTGCCAGCAGTCTCTGGCATGGCTCCTACGAGCAGTACTTC	CASSLWHGSYEQYF
TRBV2	NA	NA	TRBJ2-7	TGTGCCAGCAGTGAATTAGTACTGACAACCTACGAGCAGTACTTC	CASSELVLTTYEQYF
TRBV4-3	once	TRBD2	TRBJ2-1	TGCGCCAGCAGCCGCCAGCGGGAGAGGGACTACAATGAGCAGTTCTTC	CASSRQRERDYNEQFF
TRBV2	once	NA	TRBJ1-2	TGTGCCAGCGGGCAGCACTATGGCTACACCTTC	CASGQHYGYTF
TRBV6-5	once	NA	TRBJ1-4	TGTGCCAGCAGCTCGGGGCCAGGAAATGAAAAACTGTTTTTT	CASSSGPGNEKLFF
TRBV5-4	NA	TRBD2	TRBJ2-5	TGTGCCAGCAGCCCCGGGGTAGCGGGAACCCAAGAGACCCAGTACTTC	CASSPGVAGTQETQYF
TRBV15	few	NA	TRBJ2-1	TGTGCCACCAGCAGCAGGAAGACGGTAAATAACGATGAGCAGTTCTTC	CATSSRKTVNNDEQFF
TRBV18	NA	TRBD1	TRBJ2-7	TGTGCCAGCTCACCCGGGACAGGGGACGAGCAGTACTTC	CASSPGTGDEQYF
TRBV14	NA	TRBD1	TRBJ1-4	TGTGCCAGCAGCAAGGGACAGGTTAATGAAAAACTGTTTTTT	CASSKGQVNEKLFF
TRBV6-5	few	TRBD1	TRBJ2-7	TGTGCCAGCAGTCATCCGGGACAGGGTGTCTACGAGCAGTACTTC	CASSHPGQGVYEQYF
TRBV11-2	NA	NA	TRBJ1-1	TGTGCCAGCAGCAAGACAGAGAACACTGAAGCTTTCTTT	CASSKTENTEAFF
TRBV30	many	NA	TRBJ2-2	TGTGCCTGGAGTTCAGGACTGGAGGCCGGGGAGCTGTTTTTT	CAWSSGLEAGELFF
TRBV2	NA	NA	TRBJ2-5	TGTGCCAGCAGTTTCCAAGAGACCCAGTACTTC	CASSFQETQYF
TRBV7-2	once	TRBD2	TRBJ2-5	TGTGCCAGCAGCTTGATCCTAGCGGAAGAGACCCAGTACTTC	CASSLILAEETQYF
TRBV30	NA	NA	TRBJ2-6	TGTGCCTGGAGTACATTATCCGGGATCAGCTGGGCCAACGTCCTGACTTTC	CAWSTLSGISWANVLTF
TRBV6-6	NA	NA	TRBJ2-7	TGTGCCAGCAGTTATAGGGCCGCCTACGAGCAGTACTTC	CASSYRAAYEQYF
TRBV5-1	many	TRBD1	TRBJ1-2	TGCGCCAGCAGCTTGGGACAGGGGGCGGATGGCTACACCTTC	CASSLGQGADGYTF
TRBV5-4	NA	NA	TRBJ2-4	TGTGCCAGCAGCCACACCGGGACACTAGCCAAAAACATTCAGTACTTC	CASSHTGTLAKNIQYF
TRBV10-3	few	TRBD1	TRBJ1-2	TGTGCCATCATGCCTTCGACGGGCGGGACAGGGCACAGCTATGGCTACACCTTC	CAIMPSTGGTGHSYGYTF
TRBV29-1	NA	TRBD1	TRBJ2-3	TGCAGCGTCGGGACAGTCCGAGGCACAGATACGCAGTATTTT	CSVGTVRGTDTQYF
TRBV28	NA	TRBD1	TRBJ1-5	TGTGCCAGCAGTACCCGACAGGGTATGAGCAATCAGCCCCAGCATTTT	CASSTRQGMSNQPQHF
TRBV5-1	NA	NA	TRBJ1-2	TGCGCCAGCAGCTTGAACGTCGGGGGCTCTGGCTACACCTTC	CASSLNVGGSGYTF
TRBV30	NA	NA	TRBJ2-1	TGTGCCTGGAGTGTCGGGTCGGGGCAGTTCTTC	CAWSVGSGQFF
TRBV6-5	NA	NA	TRBJ1-5	TGTGCCAGCAGACGGAGGGGATTCAATCAGCCCCAGCATTTT	CASRRRGFNQPQHF
TRBV18	NA	TRBD1	TRBJ2-2	TGTGCCAGCTCACCCGCTCGGGACAGCCTTATCACCGGGGAGCTGTTTTTT	CASSPARDSLITGELFF
TRBV15	NA	TRBD2	TRBJ2-1	TGTGCCACCAGCAGAGCCTATAGCGGGCGCACCTACAATGAGCAGTTCTTC	CATSRAYSGRTYNEQFF
TRBV9	NA	TRBD2	TRBJ2-5	TGTGCCAGCAGCGTAGGGGCGACTAGCGGACAAGAGACCCAGTACTTC	CASSVGATSGQETQYF
TRBV7-6	few	NA	TRBJ2-7	TGTGCCAGCAGCTCGGCCGGCTACGAGCAGTACTTC	CASSSAGYEQYF
TRBV4-3	NA	TRBD1	TRBJ1-2	TGCGCCAGCAGCCAAGCCTCGGACAGGGGCTATGGCTACACCTTC	CASSQASDRGYGYTF
TRBV6-5	NA	TRBD1	TRBJ1-4	TGTGCCAGCAGTCGACAGGGGTGGAATGAAAAACTGTTTTTT	CASSRQGWNEKLFF
TRBV28	NA	NA	TRBJ2-1	TGTGCCAGCAGTTTATTATTGGGAGCAGGGGTTTCCAATGAGCAGTTCTTC	CASSLLLGAGVSNEQFF
TRBV28	NA	NA	TRBJ2-2	TGTGCCAGCAGTTTGGTCAGTCAGAACACCGGGGAGCTGTTTTTT	CASSLVSQNTGELFF
TRBV29-1	NA	NA	TRBJ1-2	TGCAGCACCGACAGCTATGGCTACACCTTC	CSTDSYGYTF
TRBV19	NA	NA	TRBJ2-7	TGTGCCAGTAGCCTACAACGGGACACGGGGAACTTC	CASSLQRDTGNF
TRBV30	NA	NA	TRBJ1-2	TGTGCCTGGAGTTTGCGCCCCGGCTATGGCTACACCTTC	CAWSLRPGYGYTF
TRBV11-2	few	NA	TRBJ2-7	TGTGCCAGCAGCTTAGCTCACCCCTCGATGGGGGGCAGGCAGTACTTC	CASSLAHPSMGGRQYF
TRBV7-2	NA	TRBD2	TRBJ2-1	TGTGCCAGCAGCTTCTCTAGCGGGAGGGATGAGCAGTTCTTC	CASSFSSGRDEQFF
TRBV11-2	few	NA	TRBJ1-5	TGTGCCAGCAGCTTAGACAGAGGAGTTCAGCCCCAGCATTTT	CASSLDRGVQPQHF
TRBV6-1	NA	NA	TRBJ2-5	TGTGCCAGCAGTGAGGGGGGCCACGGCGGGGTAGAGACCCAGTACTTC	CASSEGGHGGVETQYF
TRBV7-2	NA	NA	TRBJ2-1	TGTGCCAGCAGCCATCGCCGGCTAGCCGCCTACAATGAGCAGTTCTTC	CASSHRRLAAYNEQFF
TRBV5-1	NA	TRBD2	TRBJ2-1	TGCGCCAGCAGCTTGGCCCGCCTAGCGGGAGAGGGCAATGAGCAGTTCTTC	CASSLARLAGEGNEQFF
TRBV11-2	NA	TRBD1	TRBJ2-6	TGTGCCAGCAGCTCCGACAGGGTCTGGGCCAACGTCCTGACTTTC	CASSSDRVWANVLTF
TRBV27	NA	NA	TRBJ1-4	TGTGCCATCCTCCGGGACGGCAGTGAAAAACTGTTTTTT	CAILRDGSEKLFF